The T cell receptor (beta chain) described here comes from a study of blood T cell repertoires in COVID-19. Study-level information: COVID-19 samples collected from the United States, Italy and Spain covered acute and convalescent phases.

Per germline, CDR1 GTSNPN and CDR2 SVGIG (reference sequence). The CDR3 is 14 amino acids. Trimming cost V 7 bases and J 5 bases; bases outside gene matches: 10. Produced via immunoSEQ multiplex PCR; TCRdb's table is partial and in-frame only. This table has over 20,000 clones, roughly 84% appearing once. Sequencing was done on a sample of peripheral blood. This chain links TRBV30 with TRBJ2-7; 11 nucleotides match TRBD2. This receptor was identified in a man in his sixties or seventies with acute or convalescent COVID-19. The CDR3 spells CASDVIAGGHEQYF. The CDR3 nucleotides read TGTGCCTCCGATGTGATAGCGGGGGGGCACGAGCAGTACTTC.